This T cell receptor beta chain was sequenced in a study of blood T cell repertoires in COVID-19. Across the study: Spain, Italy and the United States supplied samples that represented acute and convalescent COVID-19.

Under the authors' procedure: Amplifying reference gene primers gave estimates of nucleated cell counts. Sequencing used immunoSEQ multiplex PCR; TCRdb keeps in-frame clones, though not all of them. V and J calls and clone size are as listed in that table; D and trimming were resolved from the DNA. This table has about 250,000 clones, around 87% appearing once. Grouping used clinical history reported by participants in a survey and questionnaire. Cohort 3 recovered donors had two negative PCRs, clearance, or symptom resolution. The sample comprised PBMCs or T cells enriched from blood (not recorded which). This TCR was sampled from a woman between 50 and 59 years old who had recovered from COVID-19.

The CDR3 DNA sequence: TGTGCCAGTAGCTTCTCTGGAAACACCATATATTTT. As protein: CASSFSGNTIYF. The chain carries TRBV19 and TRBJ1-3; D gene uncertain. V lost 6 bases and J lost 0, with 3 bases in between. CDR3 size: 12 residues. The germline V gene encodes CDR1 LNHDA and CDR2 SQIVND (reference sequence).